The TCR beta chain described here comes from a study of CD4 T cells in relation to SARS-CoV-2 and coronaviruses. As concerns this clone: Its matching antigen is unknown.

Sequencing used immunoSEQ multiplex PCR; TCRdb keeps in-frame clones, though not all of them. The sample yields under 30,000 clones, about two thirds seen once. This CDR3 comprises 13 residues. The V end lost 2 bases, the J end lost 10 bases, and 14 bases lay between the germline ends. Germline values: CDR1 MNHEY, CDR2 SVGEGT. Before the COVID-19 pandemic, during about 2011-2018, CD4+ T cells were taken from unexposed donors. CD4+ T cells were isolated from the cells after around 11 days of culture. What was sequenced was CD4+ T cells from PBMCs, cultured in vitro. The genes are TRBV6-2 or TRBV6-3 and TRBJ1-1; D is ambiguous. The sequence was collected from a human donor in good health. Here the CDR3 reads CASSYGRRVGAFF. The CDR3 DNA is TGTGCCAGCAGTTACGGTAGGAGGGTAGGAGCTTTCTTT.